What follows describes a single T cell receptor (beta chain). Its antigen is unknown. This record belongs to a study of metastatic and nonmetastatic thyroid tumors. Study background: Repertoires from malignant and benign thyroid patients were compared across blood and tumor or nodule tissue.

As originally analysed: The authors used CDR3 differences across clinicopathological groups to build a distant-metastasis classifier for papillary thyroid cancer. Through MiXCR, TCRdb re-clonotyped the PCR reads. The V and J calls were determined by TCRdb, not by the authors. The sample consists of around 16,000 clones, around a third of them appearing once. General observations from the study: Within blood and tumor, benign nodules reportedly had significantly lower TCR beta diversity than malignant thyroid tumors did.

V lost 3 bases to trimming and J lost 5 bases, with 12 bases between them. CDR3 length equals 14 residues. The V gene's germline CDR1 is KGHSH and CDR2 LQKENI. Ahead of thyroid surgery, no patient had received treatment of any kind. Sample: tumor tissue. The rearrangement joins TRBV18 to TRBJ2-3, with TRBD2 as a possible D gene (6 bases). The TCR originated in a male donor with papillary thyroid cancer or a benign thyroid nodule (not recorded which). Some clones in this sample may be carry-over from other donors' samples. For the CDR3, the DNA is TGTGCCAGCTCACCGTCTCCGGGACTAGATACGCAGTATTTT. Protein sequence: CASSPSPGLDTQYF.